This T cell receptor beta chain was found in a study of early T cells in non-severe SARS-CoV-2 infection. Study information: Unpaired chains resulted from sequencing bulk RNA of unsorted whole blood.

Researchers attached unique molecular identifiers to individual cDNA molecules. In TCRdb, the 5' RACE reads were re-called with MiXCR into one record per CDR3 protein. Among around 67,000 distinct CDR3 sequences listed, around 10% were seen once. Study-wide points: Anti-spike CD8 specificities were favored by VDJdb matching, whose results missed private and CD4 specificities.

J lost 0 bases, V lost 4 bases, and 5 bases had no gene match. The CDR3 contains 16 residues. Germline V lookup: CDR1 MNHEY, CDR2 SVGAGI. This clonotype has ten or more counts. No antigen is known for it. The TCR was taken from an adult who was a healthcare worker with PCR-confirmed SARS-CoV-2 infection or an uninfected control (not recorded which). This chain joins TRBV6-5 and TRBJ2-1; 8 bases agree with TRBD2. The sequenced sample was whole blood. CDR3 nucleotide sequence: TGTGCCAGCAGTTTACTAGCGGAGGGCTCCTACAATGAGCAGTTCTTC. As protein: CASSLLAEGSYNEQFF.